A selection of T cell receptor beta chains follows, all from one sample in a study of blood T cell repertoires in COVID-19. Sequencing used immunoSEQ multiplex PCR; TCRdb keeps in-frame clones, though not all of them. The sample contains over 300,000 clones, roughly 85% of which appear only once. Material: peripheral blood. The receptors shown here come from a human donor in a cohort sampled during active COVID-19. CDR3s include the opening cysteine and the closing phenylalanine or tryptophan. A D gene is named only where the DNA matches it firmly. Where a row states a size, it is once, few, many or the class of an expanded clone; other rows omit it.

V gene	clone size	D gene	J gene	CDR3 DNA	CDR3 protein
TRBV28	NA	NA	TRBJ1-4	TGTGCCAGCAAGCCTCCGGTCGGGAGACAGACGGGGGGTGAAAAACTGTTTTTT	CASKPPVGRQTGGEKLFF
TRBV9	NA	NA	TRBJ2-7	TGTGCCAGCAGTTATACCTACGAGCAGTACTTC	CASSYTYEQYF
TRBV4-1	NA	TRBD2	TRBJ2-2	TGCGCCAGCAGCCAAGGAGATATCGGACTAGCGGGGGGGCGAACCGGGGAGCTGTTTTTT	CASSQGDIGLAGGRTGELFF
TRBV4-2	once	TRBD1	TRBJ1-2	TGTGCCAGCAGCCCCGACAGGGGGTTCTATGGCTACACCTTC	CASSPDRGFYGYTF
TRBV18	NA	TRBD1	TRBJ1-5	TGTGCCAGCTCACCACTACAGGGGCGGCAGCCCCAGCATTTT	CASSPLQGRQPQHF
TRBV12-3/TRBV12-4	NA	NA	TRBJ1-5	TGTGCCAGCAGTTTCAGGGCTGCTCAGCCCCAGCATTTT	CASSFRAAQPQHF
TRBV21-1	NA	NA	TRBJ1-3	TGTGCCAGCAGCATCTTGCCGGGACAGGGTGCTGGAAACACCATATATTTT	CASSILPGQGAGNTIYF
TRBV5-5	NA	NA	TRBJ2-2	TGTGCCAGCAGCACCGCCGGGACACAGACCGGGGAGCTGTTTTTT	CASSTAGTQTGELFF
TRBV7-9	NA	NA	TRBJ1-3	TGTGCCAGCTCCAGGGGCCCCCTCCCCTCTGGAAACACCATATATTTT	CASSRGPLPSGNTIYF
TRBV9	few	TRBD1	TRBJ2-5	TGTGCCAGCAGCGGGACAGGGGGTTTGGAGACCCAGTACTTC	CASSGTGGLETQYF
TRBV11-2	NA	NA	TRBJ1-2	TGTGCCAGCAGCCCCCAGGGGAACTATGGCTACACCTTC	CASSPQGNYGYTF
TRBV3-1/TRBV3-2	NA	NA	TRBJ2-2	TGTGCCAGCAGCCTCGGACTATTGAACACCGGGGAGCTGTTTTTT	CASSLGLLNTGELFF
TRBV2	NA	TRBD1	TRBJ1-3	TGTGCCAGCAGTGATCGAGACAGGGTCTCTGGAAACACCATATATTTT	CASSDRDRVSGNTIYF
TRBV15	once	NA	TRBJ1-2	TGTGCCACCAGCAGAGACGGGAGAGCTAACTATGGCTACACCTTC	CATSRDGRANYGYTF
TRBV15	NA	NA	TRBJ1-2	TGTGCCACCAGCAGGGACTCGAGACGGCCGGGGGGCTACACCTTC	CATSRDSRRPGGYTF
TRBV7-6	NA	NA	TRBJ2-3	TGTGCCAGCAGCTTCGGACAGAAGGGGCTAGATACGCAGTATTTT	CASSFGQKGLDTQYF
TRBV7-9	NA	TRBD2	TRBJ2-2	TGTGCCAGCAGCTTATATGGCGGGGGAGATACCGGGGAGCTGTTTTTT	CASSLYGGGDTGELFF
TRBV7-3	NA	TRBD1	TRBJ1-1	TGTGCCAGCAGCCTCGGCCGGACAGGGGGCCTCAGTGAAGCTTTCTTT	CASSLGRTGGLSEAFF
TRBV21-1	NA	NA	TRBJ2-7	TGTGCCAGCAGCAAAGAAGGAGTAAACCGCGTGGGCTACGAGCAGTACTTC	CASSKEGVNRVGYEQYF
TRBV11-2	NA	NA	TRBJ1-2	TGTGCCAGCAGCTTAACTCCGCACAGGGACGCCTATGGCTACACCTTC	CASSLTPHRDAYGYTF
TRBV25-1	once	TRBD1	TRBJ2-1	TGTGCCAGCAAAAAGACAGGGTCCGGCAATGAGCAGTTCTTC	CASKKTGSGNEQFF
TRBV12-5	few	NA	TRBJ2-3	TGTGCTAGTGGTTTGGGACAGGCCAATACGCAGTATTTT	CASGLGQANTQYF
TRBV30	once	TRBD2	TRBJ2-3	TGTGCCTGGAGTCGGACTAGCAGTAGCACAGATACGCAGTATTTT	CAWSRTSSSTDTQYF
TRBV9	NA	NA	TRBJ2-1	TGTGCCAGCAGCCCTCAGGGCAACTCCTACAATGAGCAGTTCTTC	CASSPQGNSYNEQFF
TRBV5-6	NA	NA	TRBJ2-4	TGTGCCAGCAGCTGGCGCACTTGGGCTAAATCCAAAAACATTCAGTACTTC	CASSWRTWAKSKNIQYF
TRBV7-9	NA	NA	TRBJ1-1	TGTGCCAGCAGCTCCTCCCGTGAAGCTTTCTTT	CASSSSREAFF
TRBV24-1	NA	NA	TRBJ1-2	TGTGCCACCAGTCCAGGGTCAGGGAACTATGGCTACACCTTC	CATSPGSGNYGYTF
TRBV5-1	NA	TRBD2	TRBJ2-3	TGCGCCAGCAGCCTAGGGACTAGCAGGGATACGCAGTATTTT	CASSLGTSRDTQYF
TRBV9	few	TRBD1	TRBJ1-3	TGTGCCAGCAGCGTAGCTGCCCAGGGGGCGAGAAACACCATATATTTT	CASSVAAQGARNTIYF